These 22 T cell receptor beta chains were all obtained from the same sample, sequenced in a study of cytomegalovirus exposure and HLA in healthy donors. The PCR employed 60 Vbeta primers together with 13 Jbeta primers. Sequenced by immunoSEQ multiplex PCR; TCRdb stores in-frame clones only, minus some. The sample consists of roughly 180,000 clones, just under 80% of them appearing once. Sequencing was carried out using PBMCs. The receptors here all came from a man aged 25 to 40 in good health and CMV-seronegative.

V gene TRBV6-6 combines with J gene TRBJ1-5; D remains ambiguous. Trimming pared 2 bases from V and 4 bases from J, leaving 3 bases between. Germline CDR1 and CDR2: MNHNY and SVGAGI (reference sequence). The CDR3 consists of 12 residues. CDR3 DNA sequence: TGTGCCAGCAGTTACCATAATCAGCCCCAGCATTTT. Encoded protein: CASSYHNQPQHF.

This chain joins TRBV5-1 and TRBJ2-5; D is perhaps TRBD2 (5 bases). The CDR3 extends over 13 amino acids. V was clipped by 6 bases and J by 3 bases, with 12 bases between them. Germline V CDR1 and CDR2: SGHRS, YFSETQ. CDR3 amino acids: CASNLVGEETQYF. The DNA of the CDR3 is TGCGCCAGCAACCTGGTCGGGGAAGAGACCCAGTACTTC. The variable domain in full, with the rest retrieved from reference TRBV5-1 and TRBJ2-5, is KAGVTQTPRYLIKTRGQQVTLSCSPISGHRSVSWYQQTPGQGLQFLFEYFSETQRNKGNFPGRFSGRQFSNSRSEMNVSTLELGDSALYLCASNLVGEETQYFGPGTRLLVL.

The chain uses TRBV7-9 and TRBJ1-1; D remains unclear. CDR3 size: 15 residues. The V end was cut by 1 base, the J end by 2 bases, with 11 bases between. CDR1 and CDR2 (germline): SEHNR, FQNEAQ (reference sequence). Here the CDR3 DNA reads TGTGCCAGCAGCTTAGACGGAGGGCACAACACTGAAGCTTTCTTT. Its translation is CASSLDGGHNTEAFF.

The rearrangement uses TRBV23-1 and TRBJ2-7, with TRBD2 matching 15 bases. TRBV23-1 is known as an ORF, though its function is uncertain. V shed 1 base, J shed 1 base, and the junction held 5 bases outside the gene matches. The CDR3 covers 18 residues. The CDR3 reads CASSQYAGLAGGSYEQYF. The CDR3 nucleotides read TGCGCCAGCAGTCAATATGCCGGACTAGCGGGAGGGTCCTACGAGCAGTACTTC.

This clone was seen a handful of times. This sequence joins TRBV5-1 and TRBJ2-3; no firm D call. This CDR3 contains 14 residues. Trimming removed 2 bases from V and 0 bases from J, with 7 bases in between. The germline CDR1 and CDR2 sequences are SGHRS and YFSETQ. The CDR3 DNA follows: TGCGCCAGCAGCTTTACTACTAGCACAGATACGCAGTATTTT. Residues: CASSFTTSTDTQYF.

V and J are TRBV4-1 and TRBJ2-7; 8 nucleotides agree with TRBD1. The length of the CDR3 is 14 residues. Trimming removed 5 bases from V and 3 bases from J; junction bases left unmatched: 6. Germline V gene data show CDR1 as MGHRA and CDR2 as YSYEKL. For the CDR3, the DNA is TGCGCCAGCAGCTTACAGGGGGGTTACTACGAGCAGTACTTC. Translation gives CASSLQGGYYEQYF.

This rearrangement joins TRBV4-3 to TRBJ2-5; D not certain. The better agreement between TRBJ2-7 and the DNA end casts doubt on the J call. The CDR3 loop spans 11 amino acids. Germline CDR1 and CDR2: LGHNA and YSLEER. CDR3 nucleotides: TGCGCCAGCAGCCAAGATCGCGAGCAGTACTTC. It codes for CASSQDREQYF.

The chain carries TRBV28 and TRBJ2-5; possible D gene TRBD2, 6 bases. The V end lost 0 bases, the J end lost 1 base, and 12 bases lay between the germline ends. The CDR3 is 16 residues long. The germline V gene encodes CDR1 MDHEN and CDR2 SYDVKM. In DNA form, the CDR3 reads TGTGCCAGCAGTTTATGGGCAGCCGGGGGCCAAGAGACCCAGTACTTC. Translation gives CASSLWAAGGQETQYF.

The V call is TRBV11-1, the J call TRBJ1-1; 10 bases fit TRBD1. Unmatched junction bases numbered 3, after V lost 2 bases and J lost 3 bases. Germline V gene lookup returns CDR1 SGHAT and CDR2 FQDESV (reference sequence). The CDR3 extends over 15 amino acids. The CDR3 reads CASSLRGTGDTEAFF. The CDR3 DNA reads as TGTGCCAGCAGCTTAAGGGGGACAGGGGACACTGAAGCTTTCTTT.

This chain connects TRBV15 to TRBJ1-5; perhaps TRBD1 as D (5 bases). Germline V gene sequence: CDR1 LNHNV, CDR2 YYDKDF (reference sequence). V was clipped by 0 bases and J by 0 bases, with 6 bases between them. CDR3 length: 15 amino acids. CDR3 amino acids: CATSRDQGSNQPQHF. The CDR3 DNA follows: TGTGCCACCAGCAGAGACCAGGGTAGCAATCAGCCCCAGCATTTT.

The chain links TRBV18 to TRBJ1-2; possibly TRBD1 for D (5 bases). The CDR3 consists of 14 residues. Per the germline V gene, CDR1 is KGHSH and CDR2 is LQKENI. Between the trimmed V and J ends, which lost 0 bases and 6 bases, there was a span of 11 bases. The CDR3 bases are TGTGCCAGCTCACCACCGACAGATCGCCATGGCTACACCTTC. Translated, it gives CASSPPTDRHGYTF.

V and J are TRBV13 and TRBJ2-3; TRBD2 matches 10 bases. In germline, CDR1 is PRHDT, CDR2 FYEKMQ (reference sequence). J gave up 1 base and V 5 bases, and 3 bases lay outside the gene matches. This CDR3 spans 15 amino acids. CDR3 sequence reads: CASSPGLAGTDTQYF. DNA of the CDR3: TGTGCCAGCAGCCCCGGACTAGCGGGCACAGATACGCAGTATTTT.

V and J are TRBV11-1 and TRBJ2-5; 12 bases map to TRBD2. Per germline, CDR1 SGHAT and CDR2 FQDESV (reference sequence). Trimming removed 1 base from V and 6 bases from J; junction bases left unmatched: 6. CDR3 length: 16 residues. CDR3 in amino acids: CASSLDDGLAGKTQYF. CDR3 nucleotides: TGTGCCAGCAGCTTAGATGACGGACTAGCGGGAAAGACCCAGTACTTC.

In the case of this clone: At one boundary the junction diverges from the germline segment, which might be a read error. Additional DNA sequences in this sample encode the identical CDR3. The chain carries TRBV29-1 and TRBJ1-6; D remains unclear. There are 12 residues in the CDR3. Germline V gene data show CDR1 as SQVTM and CDR2 as ANQGSEA. The CDR3 nucleotides are TGCGGCGTGGCGGGCCTATATTCACCCCTCCACTTT. Its translation is CGVAGLYSPLHF.

A single count supports this clone. The chain links TRBV29-1 to TRBJ2-2; 9 bases match TRBD1. Losses at the gene ends were 0 bases for V and 4 bases for J; bases not matched to a gene: 9. CDR1 and CDR2 from the germline V gene are SQVTM and ANQGSEA. There are 17 residues in the CDR3. CDR3 sequence reads: CSVEDSPGQGFTGELFF. CDR3 nucleotides: TGCAGCGTTGAAGATTCTCCGGGACAGGGTTTCACCGGGGAGCTGTTTTTT.

The chain employs TRBV13 and TRBJ2-7; 11 nucleotides match TRBD2. The germline gives CDR1 PRHDT, CDR2 FYEKMQ (reference sequence). Trimming took 2 bases from V and 4 from J; bases not matched to a gene: 7. The CDR3 is 16 amino acids. This chain's CDR3 is CASSLSASGRRYEQYF. CDR3 DNA sequence: TGTGCCAGCAGCTTAAGTGCTAGCGGGAGGAGGTACGAGCAGTACTTC.

The chain combines TRBV27 with TRBJ1-2, with D unresolved. The CDR3 has 14 amino acids. Trimming shortened V by 2 bases and J by 2 bases, and 9 bases separated the two germline ends. In germline, CDR1 is MNHEY, CDR2 SMNVEV (reference sequence). The CDR3 loop is CASSLVSGNYGYTF. For the CDR3, the DNA is TGTGCCAGCAGTTTAGTCAGCGGAAACTATGGCTACACCTTC.

This clone was observed once. The chain carries TRBV29-1 and TRBJ2-1; D possibly corresponds to TRBD1 (8 bases). V lost 5 bases and J 4 bases, leaving 18 bases between the germline ends. The CDR3 extends over 15 amino acids. Germline values: CDR1 SQVTM, CDR2 ANQGSEA. In DNA, the CDR3 is TGCAGCGTTCGAGACAGGGGAGGGATATACAATGAGCAGTTCTTC. This codes for CSVRDRGGIYNEQFF.

This clone was counted only a few times. This chain connects TRBV2 to TRBJ1-1, with unresolved D. The V end was cut by 4 bases, the J end by 4 bases, with 10 bases between. CDR3 length equals 13 residues. Germline V lookup: CDR1 SNHLY, CDR2 FYNNEI. The CDR3 spells CASSAEGGTEAFF. The CDR3 nucleotides are TGTGCCAGCAGTGCCGAAGGCGGCACTGAAGCTTTCTTT.

The V and J genes are TRBV7-3 and TRBJ2-1; 7 bases are shared with TRBD1. The germline V gene encodes CDR1 SGHTA and CDR2 FQGTGA. After removal of 6 bases from V and 8 bases from J, the junction contained 7 bases not matched to a gene. The CDR3 runs 13 residues. CDR3 region: CASRRQGRDEQFF. The CDR3 DNA follows: TGTGCCAGCAGGAGACAGGGAAGGGATGAGCAGTTCTTC.

J is TRBJ2-7 and V is TRBV7-2; TRBD1 matches 7 bases. Trimming removed 6 bases from V and 2 bases from J; junction bases left unmatched: 10. Germline assignment: CDR1 SGHTA and CDR2 FQGNSA. The CDR3 has 15 residues. CDR3 protein: CASSQIRQGTYEQYF. The CDR3 region has the DNA TGTGCCAGCAGTCAAATCCGACAGGGCACCTACGAGCAGTACTTC. The full variable domain, completed using reference TRBV7-2 and TRBJ2-7, is GAGVSQSPSNKVTEKGKDVELRCDPISGHTALYWYRQSLGQGLEFLIYFQGNSAPDKSGLPSDRFSAERTGGSVSTLTIQRTQQEDSAVYLCASSQIRQGTYEQYFGPGTRLTVT.

This clone has a handful of counts. The V gene is TRBV27, the J gene TRBJ2-7, with a tentative D call TRBD1 (6 bases). Germline V gives CDR1 MNHEY, CDR2 SMNVEV (reference sequence). The CDR3 covers 16 residues. Trimming pared 4 bases from V and 2 bases from J, leaving 18 bases between. CDR3 DNA sequence: TGTGCCAGCAGTTACTACCCGCCAAGGACAGCCTACGAGCAGTACTTC. Encoded protein: CASSYYPPRTAYEQYF.